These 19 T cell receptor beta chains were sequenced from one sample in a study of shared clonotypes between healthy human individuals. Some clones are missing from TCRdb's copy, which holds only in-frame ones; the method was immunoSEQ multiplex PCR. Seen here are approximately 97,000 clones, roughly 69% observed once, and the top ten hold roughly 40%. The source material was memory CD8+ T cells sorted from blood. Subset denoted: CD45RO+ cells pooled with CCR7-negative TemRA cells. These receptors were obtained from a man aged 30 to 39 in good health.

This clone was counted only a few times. CDR3 protein: CATSREGQGGEKLFF. CDR3 coding DNA: TGTGCCACCAGCAGAGAGGGACAGGGGGGCGAAAAACTGTTTTTT. The chain has TRBV15 and TRBJ1-4; 11 nucleotides line up with TRBD1. V was clipped by 0 bases and J by 8 bases; unmatched bases: 2. CDR1 is LNHNV and CDR2 is YYDKDF in the germline V gene (reference sequence). CDR3 size: 15 residues.

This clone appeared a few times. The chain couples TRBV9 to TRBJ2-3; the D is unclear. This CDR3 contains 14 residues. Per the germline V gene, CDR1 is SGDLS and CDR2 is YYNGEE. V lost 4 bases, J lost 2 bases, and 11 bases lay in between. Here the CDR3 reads CASSPGLTTDTQYF. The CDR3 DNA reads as TGTGCCAGCAGCCCGGGCCTGACCACAGATACGCAGTATTTT.

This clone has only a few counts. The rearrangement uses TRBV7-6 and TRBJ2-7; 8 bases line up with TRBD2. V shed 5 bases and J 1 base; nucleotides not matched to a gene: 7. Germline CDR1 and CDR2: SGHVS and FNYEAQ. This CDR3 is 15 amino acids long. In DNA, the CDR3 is TGTGCCAGCAGCCCCAGTGGCGGGAGGTCCTACGAGCAGTACTTC. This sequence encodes CASSPSGGRSYEQYF.

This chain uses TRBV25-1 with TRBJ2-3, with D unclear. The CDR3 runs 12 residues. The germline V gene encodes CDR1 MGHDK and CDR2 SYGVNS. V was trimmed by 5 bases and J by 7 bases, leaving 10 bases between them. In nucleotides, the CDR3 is TGTGCCAGCAGTATTATGGATTATACGCAGTATTTT. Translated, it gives CASSIMDYTQYF.

CDR3 sequence: CASSQLYRSTDEQYF. CDR3 DNA: TGTGCCAGCAGCCAATTGTACAGGTCAACGGACGAGCAGTACTTC. This chain connects TRBV4-2 to TRBJ2-7, with D possibly TRBD1 on 5 matching bases. V shed 2 bases and J shed 5 bases, with 16 bases lying between them. In germline, CDR1 is LGHNA, CDR2 YNFKEQ. The CDR3 length is 15 residues.

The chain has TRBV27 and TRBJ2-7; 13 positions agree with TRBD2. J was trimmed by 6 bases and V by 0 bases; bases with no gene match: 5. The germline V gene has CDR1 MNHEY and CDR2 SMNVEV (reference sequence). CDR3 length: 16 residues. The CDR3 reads CASSLSGGTSGIEQYF. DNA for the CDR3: TGTGCCAGCAGTTTATCGGGGGGGACTAGCGGGATCGAGCAGTACTTC.

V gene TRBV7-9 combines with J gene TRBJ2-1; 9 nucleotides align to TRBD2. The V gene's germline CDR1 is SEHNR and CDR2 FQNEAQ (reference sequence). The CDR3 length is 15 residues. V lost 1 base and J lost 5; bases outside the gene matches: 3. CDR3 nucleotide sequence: TGTGCCAGCAGCTTAGTGCGCGGGAGGGACAATGAGCAGTTCTTC. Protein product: CASSLVRGRDNEQFF.

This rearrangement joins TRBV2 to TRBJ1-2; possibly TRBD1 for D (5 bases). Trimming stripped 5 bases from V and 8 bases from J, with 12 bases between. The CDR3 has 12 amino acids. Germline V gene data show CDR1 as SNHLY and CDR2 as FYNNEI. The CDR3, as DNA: TGTGCCAGCAGTCCGACGGGGCTGGGCTACACCTTC. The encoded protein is CASSPTGLGYTF.

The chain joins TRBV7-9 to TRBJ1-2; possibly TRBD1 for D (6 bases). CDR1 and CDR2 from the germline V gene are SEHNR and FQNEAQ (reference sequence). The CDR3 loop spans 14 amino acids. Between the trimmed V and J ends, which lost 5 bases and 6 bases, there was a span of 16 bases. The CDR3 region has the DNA TGTGCCAGCAGCCGTTCCGGGACAATCAATGGCTACACCTTC. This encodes CASSRSGTINGYTF.

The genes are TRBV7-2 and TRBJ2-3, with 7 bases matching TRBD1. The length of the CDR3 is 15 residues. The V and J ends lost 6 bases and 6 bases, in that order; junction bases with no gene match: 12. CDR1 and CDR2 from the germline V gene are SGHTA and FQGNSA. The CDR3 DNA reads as TGTGCCAGCAGTAGGGGGCATTTGAGTTGGGATACGCAGTATTTT. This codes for CASSRGHLSWDTQYF.

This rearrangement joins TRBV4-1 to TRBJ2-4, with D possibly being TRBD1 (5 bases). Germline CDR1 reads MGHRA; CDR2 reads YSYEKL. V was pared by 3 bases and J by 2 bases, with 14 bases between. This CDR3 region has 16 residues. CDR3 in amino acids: CASSQVTGLTKNIQYF. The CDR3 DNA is TGCGCCAGCAGCCAGGTCACAGGTCTAACCAAAAACATTCAGTACTTC.

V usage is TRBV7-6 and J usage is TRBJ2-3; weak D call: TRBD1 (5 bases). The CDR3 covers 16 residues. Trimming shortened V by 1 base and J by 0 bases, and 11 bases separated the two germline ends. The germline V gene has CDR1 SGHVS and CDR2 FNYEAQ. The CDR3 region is CASSLDQGYSTDTQYF. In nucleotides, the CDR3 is TGTGCCAGCAGCTTAGACCAGGGCTATAGCACAGATACGCAGTATTTT.

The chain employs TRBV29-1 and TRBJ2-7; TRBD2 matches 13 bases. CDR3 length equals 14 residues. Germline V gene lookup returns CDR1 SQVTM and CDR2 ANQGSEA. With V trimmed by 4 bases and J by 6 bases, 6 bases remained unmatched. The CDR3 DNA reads TGCAGCGTTGTCTTGGGACTAGCGGGGTTCGAGCAGTACTTC. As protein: CSVVLGLAGFEQYF.

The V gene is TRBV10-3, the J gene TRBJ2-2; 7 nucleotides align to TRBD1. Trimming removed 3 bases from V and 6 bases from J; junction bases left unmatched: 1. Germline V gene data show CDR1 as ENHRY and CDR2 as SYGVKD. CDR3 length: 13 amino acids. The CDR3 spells CAISDGQAGELFF. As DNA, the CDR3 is TGTGCCATCAGTGATGGACAGGCCGGGGAGCTGTTTTTT.

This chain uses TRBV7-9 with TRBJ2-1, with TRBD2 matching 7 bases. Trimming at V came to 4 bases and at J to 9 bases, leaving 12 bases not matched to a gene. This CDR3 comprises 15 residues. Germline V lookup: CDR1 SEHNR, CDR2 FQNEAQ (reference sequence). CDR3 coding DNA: TGTGCCAGCAGCTCCACTAGCGTCGAGATTCTTGAGCAGTTCTTC. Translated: CASSSTSVEILEQFF. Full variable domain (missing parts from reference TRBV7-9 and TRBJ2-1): DTGVSQNPRHKITKRGQNVTFRCDPISEHNRLYWYRQTLGQGPEFLTYFQNEAQLEKSRLLSDRFSAERPKGSFSTLEIQRTEQGDSAMYLCASSSTSVEILEQFFGPGTRLTVL.

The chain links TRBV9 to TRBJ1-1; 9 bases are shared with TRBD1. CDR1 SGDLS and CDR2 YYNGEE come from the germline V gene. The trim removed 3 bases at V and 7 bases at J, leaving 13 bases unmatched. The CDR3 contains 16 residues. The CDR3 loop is CASSAKDRGFYSEAFF. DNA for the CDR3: TGTGCCAGCAGCGCCAAGGACAGGGGCTTTTACAGTGAAGCTTTCTTT.

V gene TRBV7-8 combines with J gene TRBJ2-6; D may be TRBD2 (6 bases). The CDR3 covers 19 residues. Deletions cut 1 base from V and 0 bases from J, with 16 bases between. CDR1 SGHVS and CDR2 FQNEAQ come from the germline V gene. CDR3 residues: CASSLGIGVGSSGANVLTF. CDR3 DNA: TGTGCCAGCAGCTTAGGAATCGGAGTCGGGAGCTCTGGGGCCAACGTCCTGACTTTC.

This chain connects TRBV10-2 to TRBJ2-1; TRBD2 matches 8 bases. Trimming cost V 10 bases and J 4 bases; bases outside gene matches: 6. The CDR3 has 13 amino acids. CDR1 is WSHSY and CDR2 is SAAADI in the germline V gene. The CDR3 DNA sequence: TGCGCCACCCGACTAGCGCCTTACAATGAGCAGTTCTTC. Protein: CATRLAPYNEQFF.

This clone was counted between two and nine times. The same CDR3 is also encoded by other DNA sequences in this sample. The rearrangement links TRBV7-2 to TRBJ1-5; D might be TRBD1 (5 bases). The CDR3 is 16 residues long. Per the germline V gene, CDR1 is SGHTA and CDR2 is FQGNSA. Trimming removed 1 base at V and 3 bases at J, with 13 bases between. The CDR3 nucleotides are TGTGCCAGCAGCTTAGTCGGCTTAGGGGTCAATCAGCCCCAGCATTTT. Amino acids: CASSLVGLGVNQPQHF.